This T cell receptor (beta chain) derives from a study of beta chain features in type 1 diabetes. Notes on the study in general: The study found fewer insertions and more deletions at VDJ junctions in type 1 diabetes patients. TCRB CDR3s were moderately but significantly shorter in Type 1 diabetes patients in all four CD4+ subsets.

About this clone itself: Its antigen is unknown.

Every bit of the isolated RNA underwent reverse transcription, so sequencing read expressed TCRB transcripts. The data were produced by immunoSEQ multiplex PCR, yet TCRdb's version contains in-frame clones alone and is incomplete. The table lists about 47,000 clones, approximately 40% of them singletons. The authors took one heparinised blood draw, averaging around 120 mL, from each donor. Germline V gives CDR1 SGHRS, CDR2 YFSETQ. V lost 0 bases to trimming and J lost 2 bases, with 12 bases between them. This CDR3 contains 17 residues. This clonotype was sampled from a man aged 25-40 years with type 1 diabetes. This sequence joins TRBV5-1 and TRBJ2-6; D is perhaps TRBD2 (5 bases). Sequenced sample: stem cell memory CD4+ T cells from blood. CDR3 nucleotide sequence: TGCGCCAGCAGCTTGGATTCGACGGGGACTGGGGCCAACGTCCTGACTTTC. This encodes CASSLDSTGTGANVLTF.